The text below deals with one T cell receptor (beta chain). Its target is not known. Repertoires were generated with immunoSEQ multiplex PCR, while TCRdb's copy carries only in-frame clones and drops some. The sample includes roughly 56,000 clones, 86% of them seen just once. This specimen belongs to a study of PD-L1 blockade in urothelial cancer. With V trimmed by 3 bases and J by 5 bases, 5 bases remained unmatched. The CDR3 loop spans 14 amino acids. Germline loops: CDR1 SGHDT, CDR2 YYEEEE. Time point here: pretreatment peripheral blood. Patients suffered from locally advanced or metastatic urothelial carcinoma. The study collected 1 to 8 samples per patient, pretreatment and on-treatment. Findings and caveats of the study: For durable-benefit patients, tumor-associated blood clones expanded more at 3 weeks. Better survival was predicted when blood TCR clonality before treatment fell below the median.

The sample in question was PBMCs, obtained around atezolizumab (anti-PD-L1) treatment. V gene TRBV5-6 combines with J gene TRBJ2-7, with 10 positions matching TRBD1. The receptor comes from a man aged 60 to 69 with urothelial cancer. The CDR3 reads CASSSTGQGNEQYF. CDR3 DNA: TGTGCCAGCAGCTCCACGGGACAGGGGAACGAGCAGTACTTC.